These T cell receptor beta chains were read from a single sample in a study of Graves' ophthalmopathy and Graves' hyperthyroidism. TCRdb analysed the multiplex PCR reads with MiXCR anew, one entry per CDR3 protein. The table includes around 170,000 distinct CDR3 sequences, more than 30% detected once. The specimen sequenced was peripheral blood. All receptors derive from a woman aged 40 to 55 with Graves' ophthalmopathy. CDR3s include the opening cysteine and the closing phenylalanine or tryptophan. Fields, in order: D gene, clone size, J gene, V gene, CDR3 protein, CDR3 DNA. D genes are given only for firm matches. Size values are once, few and many counts, or a class for expanded clones, and some rows have none.

TRBD2 NA TRBJ2-2 TRBV6-2/TRBV6-3 CASSSTGTSSGPELFF TGTGCCAGCAGCTCGACCGGGACTAGCAGTGGTCCGGAGCTGTTTTTT
NA many TRBJ2-2 TRBV28 CASSLVRGSTGELFF TGTGCCAGCAGTTTAGTCCGGGGAAGCACCGGGGAGCTGTTTTTT
NA many TRBJ1-5 TRBV12-3/TRBV12-4 CASSFEDSNQPQHF TGTGCCAGCAGTTTCGAAGATAGCAATCAGCCCCAGCATTTT
TRBD1 many TRBJ1-5 TRBV19 CASSISTGGDMNQPQHF TGTGCCAGTAGTATAAGTACAGGGGGGGACATGAATCAGCCCCAGCATTTT
NA few TRBJ1-5 TRBV6-5 CASSYTRAPRTQHF TGTGCCAGCAGTTACACCCGGGCCCCACGGACCCAGCATTTT
NA many TRBJ2-2 TRBV6-5 CASSYSAQMNTGELFF TGTGCCAGCAGTTACTCAGCACAAATGAACACCGGGGAGCTGTTTTTT
NA many TRBJ1-5 TRBV12-3/TRBV12-4 CASSLWGGQPQHF TGTGCCAGCAGTTTATGGGGCGGTCAGCCCCAGCATTTT
TRBD1 many TRBJ2-5 TRBV28 CASSFPGDRGLETQYF TGTGCCAGCAGTTTTCCCGGGGACAGGGGATTGGAGACCCAGTACTTC
NA NA TRBJ1-1 TRBV19 CASSLDSGEAFF TGTGCCAGTAGTCTGGACAGCGGTGAAGCTTTCTTT
TRBD2 many TRBJ2-7 TRBV5-1 CASSLRTTAGGSSYEQYF TGCGCCAGCAGCTTGCGGACCACGGCGGGGGGTTCCTCCTACGAGCAGTACTTC
NA many TRBJ1-3 TRBV6-5 CASTEGGLSGNTIYF TGTGCCAGCACCGAGGGGGGGCTCTCTGGAAACACCATATATTTT
NA many TRBJ1-5 TRBV2 CASMDGYSNQPQHF TGTGCCAGCATGGACGGTTATAGCAATCAGCCCCAGCATTTT
TRBD1 many TRBJ1-1 TRBV20-1 CSAQTGGRTEAFF TGCAGTGCCCAAACAGGGGGCCGGACTGAAGCTTTCTTT
TRBD1 many TRBJ2-7 TRBV10-3 CAIRGQGLIGSSYEQYF TGTGCCATCAGGGGACAGGGACTCATCGGGAGCTCCTACGAGCAGTACTTC
NA many TRBJ2-6 TRBV6-2/TRBV6-3 CASSYSGVGANVLTF TGTGCCAGCAGTTACTCAGGGGTTGGGGCCAACGTCCTGACTTTC
TRBD1 NA TRBJ2-2 TRBV7-2 CASSLADRPGTGELFF TGTGCCAGCAGCTTAGCGGACAGGCCCGGAACCGGGGAGCTGTTTTTT
NA many TRBJ2-7 TRBV11-2 CASSLIPEFPYEQYF TGTGCCAGCAGCTTAATTCCGGAATTTCCCTACGAGCAGTACTTC
NA NA TRBJ1-1 TRBV12-3/TRBV12-4 CASSRLVYTEAFF TGTGCCAGCAGCCGGTTGGTCTACACTGAAGCTTTCTTT
NA NA TRBJ1-2 TRBV12-3/TRBV12-4 CASSKQGDGYTF TGTGCCAGCAGTAAACAGGGAGATGGCTACACCTTC
NA NA TRBJ1-1 TRBV6-1 CASNHDTEAFF TGTGCCAGCAATCACGACACTGAAGCTTTCTTT
NA NA TRBJ1-2 TRBV6-1 CASRVDIGYGYTF TGTGCCAGCAGGGTGGACATTGGCTATGGCTACACCTTC
NA NA TRBJ1-1 TRBV19 CASSIIARGRNEAFF TGTGCCAGTAGTATAATCGCGCGTGGTAGGAACGAAGCTTTCTTT
NA many TRBJ2-7 TRBV10-3 CAISEGAGIGYEQYF TGTGCCATCAGTGAGGGGGCGGGAATAGGCTACGAGCAGTACTTC
NA NA TRBJ1-1 TRBV6-5 CASSYRDVSTEAFF TGTGCCAGCAGTTACCGGGATGTGAGCACTGAAGCTTTCTTT
NA once TRBJ1-1 TRBV11-1 CASSLGFTEAFF TGTGCCAGCAGCTTGGGGTTCACTGAAGCTTTCTTT
NA many TRBJ2-5 TRBV29-1 CSVDGTAQETQYF TGCAGCGTTGACGGGACGGCTCAAGAGACCCAGTACTTC